The source of this TCR beta chain is a study of T-cell reconstitution after alpha-beta-depleted transplantation in children. Trimming cost V 2 bases and J 2 bases, with 13 bases left between them. The CDR3 is 15 residues long. The germline gives CDR1 SGHKS, CDR2 YYEKEE (reference sequence). This clonotype was detected only a few times. TCRbeta library preparation incorporated unique molecular identifiers. TCRdb called the PCR reads again in MiXCR, with one record for every CDR3 protein. Among 420,000 or so distinct CDR3 sequences listed, approximately 11% were seen once. This specimen was PBMCs from the stem cell graft donor, taken from the stem cell graft. The chain is built from TRBV5-5 and TRBJ1-2, with a weak D call TRBD1 (6 bases). This sequence was found in a human donor who donated a stem cell graft to a child with acute myeloid leukemia. CDR3 sequence (DNA): TGTGCCAGCAGCTTCACTACTACAGGGAACTATGGCTACACCTTC. This sequence encodes CASSFTTTGNYGYTF.